Listed below are T cell receptor beta chains from one sample, sequenced in a study of T cells after yellow fever vaccination. A single record per CDR3 protein comes from TCRdb applying MiXCR to the 5' RACE reads. The data show some 320,000 distinct CDR3 sequences, roughly 4.3% seen once. The starting material was PBMCs, obtained 5 days after the yellow fever booster vaccination. Receptors originate from a man aged 18 to 30 who received the YFV17D yellow fever vaccine. Each CDR3 is given without its conserved first and last residue.

j_call v_call cdr3_aa
TRBJ1-2 TRBV7-9 ASSSPAEGQGYT
TRBJ2-7 TRBV19 ASTGPGNRIPYEQY
TRBJ2-2 TRBV12-3/TRBV12-4 ASTPWGGGTGELF
TRBJ1-5 TRBV7-2 ASSRNRGPRQPQH
TRBJ2-2 TRBV6-2/TRBV6-3 ASRIPGQGNTGELF
TRBJ2-1 TRBV9 ASSVEQFYNEQF
TRBJ2-2 TRBV5-1 ASSLTGNTGELF
TRBJ2-5 TRBV5-4 ASSSRGGDQETQY
TRBJ2-2 TRBV3-1 ASSPQLAGTGELF
TRBJ2-5 TRBV5-1 ASSQGPGQETQY
TRBJ2-5 TRBV7-3 ASSLMGAKETQY
TRBJ1-3 TRBV7-2 ASSPIKPGNTIY
TRBJ2-7 TRBV2 ASSEARVAGGPEY
TRBJ1-1 TRBV12-3/TRBV12-4 ASSPDQIRTEAF
TRBJ1-1 TRBV18 ASSERQGTMNTEAF
TRBJ2-7 TRBV29-1 GVGGLRLYEQY
TRBJ1-2 TRBV5-4 ASSERQGPYGYT
TRBJ2-1 TRBV5-6 ASSLDFASSSYNEQF
TRBJ2-7 TRBV18 ASSPPGTGVYEQY
TRBJ2-3 TRBV9 ASSVDAVSDTQY
TRBJ2-2 TRBV4-3 ASSQKAGRDTGELF
TRBJ2-7 TRBV6-2/TRBV6-3 ASSPIRPGYRYEQY
TRBJ2-3 TRBV20-1 SAPREGDTQY
TRBJ2-3 TRBV7-6 ASSLWGLSTDTQY
TRBJ2-2 TRBV5-1 ASSLVGDFNTGELF
TRBJ1-5 TRBV19 ASSIKGTGLYQPQH
TRBJ1-2 TRBV7-9 ASSPSVYGYT
TRBJ2-3 TRBV20-1 SARDRDYLTDTQY
TRBJ2-2 TRBV9 ASSVVGNSNTGELF
TRBJ2-7 TRBV7-2 ASSPGGTKPYEQY
TRBJ2-7 TRBV7-8 ASSIDRVPYEQY
TRBJ1-1 TRBV5-4 ASGLDSTEAF
TRBJ2-1 TRBV3-1 ASSQDEASLKF
TRBJ1-5 TRBV21-1 ASSARTGNQPQH
TRBJ1-6 TRBV9 ASSVEAGTGNSPLH
TRBJ1-2 TRBV9 ASSVAGGNYGYT
TRBJ2-2 TRBV27 ASSGHLRTGELF
TRBJ2-1 TRBV5-5 ASSLEPDNEQF
TRBJ2-7 TRBV3-1 ASSQRGGEQY
TRBJ1-1 TRBV7-6 ASSLSAGKSTEAF
TRBJ1-1 TRBV2 ASSPRTTGGTEAF
TRBJ2-5 TRBV7-9 ASSRQGGETQY
TRBJ1-3 TRBV29-1 SVEDNDRAYSGNTIY
TRBJ2-3 TRBV5-1 ASSPSGSTDTQY
TRBJ1-2 TRBV4-2 ASSLLTGGSGYGYT
TRBJ1-5 TRBV7-2 ASSLVHGGNQPQH
TRBJ2-3 TRBV2 ASSEDLANTQY
TRBJ2-7 TRBV4-2 ASSQVAGRSSYEQY
TRBJ1-6 TRBV4-1 ASSLEDSSYNSPLH
TRBJ2-1 TRBV18 ASFDSERGVYNEQF
TRBJ1-1 TRBV9 ASSVGSGTQNTEAF
TRBJ1-2 TRBV7-2 ASSPTGRYT
TRBJ1-2 TRBV12-3/TRBV12-4 ASSRSGQGYT
TRBJ2-3 TRBV20-1 SASRASGAADTQY